What follows are 23 T cell receptor beta chains derived from one specimen sequenced in a study of blood T cell repertoires in COVID-19 (dated by TCRdb to the early 2020s). Library method: the immunoSEQ multiplex PCR assay. Held by TCRdb, this immuneACCESS table contains in-frame sequences only and omits some clones. Under half of the omission traces to an unresolved V gene where checked; the cause of the rest is unknown. Within this sample are some 420,000 clones, with more than 80% of them counted one time only. The ten biggest clones cover 0.95% to 1.3% of the sample. Sequencing was carried out using PBMCs or T cells enriched from blood (not recorded which). These receptors all come from a man aged 25 to 45 who had recovered from COVID-19.

This sequence joins TRBV25-1 and TRBJ1-1; D is uncertain. Between the trimmed V and J ends, which lost 2 bases and 2 bases, there was a span of 6 bases. The V gene's germline CDR1 is MGHDK and CDR2 SYGVNS. The CDR3 totals 13 residues. DNA for the CDR3: TGTGCCAGCAGTGAAACAGCCAACACTGAAGCTTTCTTT. As protein: CASSETANTEAFF.

V is TRBV11-2 and J is TRBJ2-1; 8 positions agree with TRBD1. After removal of 6 bases from V and 4 bases from J, the junction contained 14 bases not matched to a gene. The CDR3 runs 17 residues. CDR1 is SGHAT and CDR2 is FQNNGV in the germline V gene. The CDR3 DNA reads TGTGCCAGCAGACGAAATGCGGGACAGGTGGAATACAATGAGCAGTTCTTC. As protein: CASRRNAGQVEYNEQFF.

The chain employs TRBV7-9 and TRBJ2-1, with TRBD1 as a possible D gene (5 bases). V dropped 6 bases and J dropped 8 bases, with 17 bases sitting between them. Per the germline V gene, CDR1 is SEHNR and CDR2 is FQNEAQ (reference sequence). There are 14 residues in the CDR3. CDR3 loop: CASSLSGLHDEQFF. CDR3 DNA sequence: TGTGCCAGCAGTTTATCAGGGTTACACGATGAGCAGTTCTTC.

The CDR3 region is CASRVQGSSYEQYF. DNA of the CDR3: TGTGCCAGCAGGGTACAGGGAAGCTCCTACGAGCAGTACTTC. The genes are TRBV28 and TRBJ2-7; D may be TRBD1 (6 bases). Germline V CDR1 and CDR2: MDHEN, SYDVKM. Trimming removed 6 bases at V and 0 bases at J, with 12 bases between. This CDR3 contains 14 residues.

The rearrangement links TRBV13 to TRBJ2-7; 8 bases map to TRBD1. V gave up 5 bases and J gave up 12 bases; unmatched junction bases: 6. The germline CDR1 and CDR2 sequences are PRHDT and FYEKMQ (reference sequence). The CDR3 is made up of 11 amino acids. This chain's CDR3 is CASSQTGEPYF. DNA for the CDR3: TGTGCCAGCAGCCAGACAGGGGAACCGTACTTC.

CDR3 residues: CASSGTGGTGELFF. The DNA for the CDR3 is TGTGCCAGCAGTGGGACAGGGGGGACCGGGGAGCTGTTTTTT. V usage is TRBV27 and J usage is TRBJ2-2; TRBD1 aligns across 11 bases. Germline CDR1 is MNHEY and CDR2 is SMNVEV (reference sequence). CDR3 length: 14 residues. Losses at the gene ends were 5 bases for V and 5 bases for J; bases not matched to a gene: 1.

This chain joins TRBV18 and TRBJ1-4; D is uncertain. Trimming took off 5 bases at V and 3 bases at J, with 16 bases between the two ends. There are 16 residues in the CDR3. Germline values: CDR1 KGHSH, CDR2 LQKENI. In nucleotides, the CDR3 is TGTGCCAGCTCATCGGACTGGAAAGCGGCTAATGAAAAACTGTTTTTT. Translated: CASSSDWKAANEKLFF. Drawing the rest from reference TRBV18 and TRBJ1-4, the complete variable domain is NAGVMQNPRHLVRRRGQEARLRCSPMKGHSHVYWYRQLPEEGLKFMVYLQKENIIDESGMPKERFSAEFPKEGPSILRIQQVVRGDSAAYFCASSSDWKAANEKLFFGSGTQLSVL.

The chain is built from TRBV5-5 and TRBJ2-5, with 12 bases that match TRBD2. The CDR3 is 17 amino acids. The junction had 4 bases not matched to a gene; V was cut back by 1 base and J by 0 bases. The V gene's germline CDR1 is SGHKS and CDR2 YYEKEE (reference sequence). Here the CDR3 DNA reads TGTGCCAGCAGCTTGATTTGGACTAGCGGGGACCAAGAGACCCAGTACTTC. Its protein product is CASSLIWTSGDQETQYF.

This chain connects TRBV13 to TRBJ2-5, with 8 positions matching TRBD2. The V and J ends lost 8 bases and 7 bases, in that order; junction bases with no gene match: 9. Germline V gives CDR1 PRHDT, CDR2 FYEKMQ (reference sequence). This CDR3 is 13 amino acids long. This chain's CDR3 is CASSAGELGTQYF. The CDR3 DNA is TGTGCCAGCTCAGCGGGGGAGCTGGGGACCCAGTACTTC. The variable domain in full, completed from reference TRBV13 and TRBJ2-5, reads AAGVIQSPRHLIKEKRETATLKCYPIPRHDTVYWYQQGPGQDPQFLISFYEKMQSDKGSIPDRFSAQQFSDYHSELNMSSLELGDSALYFCASSAGELGTQYFGPGTRLLVL.

This clone was recorded once. The chain employs TRBV7-9 and TRBJ2-5, with 8 bases that match TRBD2. The CDR3 is made up of 16 amino acids. V shed 5 bases and J 5 bases; nucleotides not matched to a gene: 13. The V gene's germline CDR1 is SEHNR and CDR2 FQNEAQ (reference sequence). This chain's CDR3 is CASSQTSVRLGETQYF. The CDR3 DNA follows: TGTGCCAGCAGCCAGACTAGCGTTCGGTTGGGGGAGACCCAGTACTTC.

The genes are TRBV2 and TRBJ1-1; TRBD1 matches 7 bases. V lost 9 bases to trimming and J lost 4 bases; unmatched junction nucleotides: 5. Germline CDR1 is SNHLY and CDR2 is FYNNEI. The CDR3 contains 12 residues. CDR3 in DNA: TGTGCCAGTCGACAGGGCAGCACTGAAGCTTTCTTT. It encodes CASRQGSTEAFF.

The chain links TRBV7-2 to TRBJ2-2, with TRBD1 matching over 8 bases. V lost 7 bases to trimming and J lost 4 bases; unmatched junction nucleotides: 8. The V gene's germline CDR1 is SGHTA and CDR2 FQGNSA. The CDR3 spans 15 residues. The DNA for the CDR3 is TGTGCCAGCAAACCCACAGGGGGGATCACCGGGGAGCTGTTTTTT. This codes for CASKPTGGITGELFF. Based on the CDR3 plus reference TRBV7-2 and TRBJ2-2, the full variable domain is GAGVSQSPSNKVTEKGKDVELRCDPISGHTALYWYRQSLGQGLEFLIYFQGNSAPDKSGLPSDRFSAERTGGSVSTLTIQRTQQEDSAVYLCASKPTGGITGELFFGEGSRLTVL.

The chain couples TRBV2 to TRBJ2-5; 12 nucleotides align to TRBD2. The J segment lost 5 bases and the V segment lost 8 bases, leaving 12 bases of the junction unmatched. This CDR3 comprises 16 residues. Germline values: CDR1 SNHLY, CDR2 FYNNEI. CDR3: CASRQTSGSLGETQYF. The DNA of the CDR3 is TGTGCCAGCCGCCAGACTAGCGGGAGTTTGGGGGAGACCCAGTACTTC.

The chain couples TRBV7-9 to TRBJ2-1, with TRBD2 matching 7 bases. CDR3 length equals 15 residues. Per germline, CDR1 SEHNR and CDR2 FQNEAQ (reference sequence). After removal of 2 bases from V and 4 bases from J, the junction contained 5 bases not matched to a gene. The chain's CDR3 is CASSLTGGEYNEQFF. For the CDR3, the DNA is TGTGCCAGCAGCTTAACGGGAGGAGAATACAATGAGCAGTTCTTC. The full variable domain, with the rest looked up from reference TRBV7-9 and TRBJ2-1, is DTGVSQNPRHKITKRGQNVTFRCDPISEHNRLYWYRQTLGQGPEFLTYFQNEAQLEKSRLLSDRFSAERPKGSFSTLEIQRTEQGDSAMYLCASSLTGGEYNEQFFGPGTRLTVL.

This clone was seen only a few times. The chain is built from TRBV19 and TRBJ2-7; D possibly corresponds to TRBD2 (5 bases). Trimming stripped 5 bases from V and 0 bases from J, with 17 bases between. CDR3 length equals 16 residues. CDR1 LNHDA and CDR2 SQIVND come from the germline V gene (reference sequence). The CDR3 nucleotides read TGTGCCAGTAGTCCCCGGGGAGCCGCGTTCTCCTACGAGCAGTACTTC. Its protein is CASSPRGAAFSYEQYF. Using reference TRBV19 and TRBJ2-7 for the parts outside the CDR3, the full variable domain is DGGITQSPKYLFRKEGQNVTLSCEQNLNHDAMYWYRQDPGQGLRLIYYSQIVNDFQKGDIAEGYSVSREKKESFPLTVTSAQKNPTAFYLCASSPRGAAFSYEQYFGPGTRLTVT.

The genes are TRBV18 and TRBJ1-4; D is undetermined. V lost 6 bases and J 5 bases, leaving 10 bases between the germline ends. CDR3 length: 13 residues. The germline gives CDR1 KGHSH, CDR2 LQKENI. The CDR3 DNA reads as TGTGCCAGCTCCCCTAGCGGGAATGAAAAACTGTTTTTT. Its translation is CASSPSGNEKLFF.

The gene calls are TRBV5-1 and TRBJ1-6; D call uncertain. Between the trimmed V and J ends, which lost 4 bases and 8 bases, there was a span of 16 bases. The CDR3 totals 15 residues. Germline CDR1 SGHRS, CDR2 YFSETQ. This chain's CDR3 is CASSPTYLPDSPLHF. The CDR3 nucleotides are TGCGCCAGCAGCCCTACGTATCTCCCGGATTCACCCCTCCACTTT.

V is TRBV6-5 and J is TRBJ2-3; TRBD1 agrees at 9 bases. The CDR3 length is 15 residues. V shed 6 bases and J 4 bases; nucleotides not matched to a gene: 8. CDR1 is MNHEY, CDR2 SVGAGI, per germline. CDR3 loop: CASRPGQGLADTQYF. The DNA for the CDR3 is TGTGCCAGCAGACCGGGACAGGGATTGGCAGATACGCAGTATTTT.

This chain links TRBV30 with TRBJ2-3; D not resolved. V gave up 5 bases and J gave up 2 bases, with 11 bases separating them. The CDR3 is 13 residues long. CDR1 is GTSNPN and CDR2 is SVGIG in the germline V gene (reference sequence). The CDR3 DNA reads TGTGCCTGGGCCCAAATTCCCACAGATACGCAGTATTTT. This gives the protein CAWAQIPTDTQYF.

V is TRBV19 and J is TRBJ1-2; maybe TRBD1 (5 bases). The CDR3 loop spans 15 amino acids. Germline lookup yields CDR1 LNHDA and CDR2 SQIVND (reference sequence). Deletions cut 5 bases from V and 0 bases from J, with 13 bases between. CDR3 loop: CASSAGPFANYGYTF. In DNA, the CDR3 is TGTGCCAGTAGTGCGGGACCTTTCGCTAACTATGGCTACACCTTC.

The V call is TRBV7-2, the J call TRBJ1-6; TRBD1 matches at 9 bases. Germline lookup yields CDR1 SGHTA and CDR2 FQGNSA. J was trimmed by 9 bases and V by 5 bases; bases with no gene match: 8. The CDR3 extends over 15 amino acids. The CDR3 nucleotides are TGTGCCAGCAGCCCCAGGACAGGGGAGGGTTCACCCCTCCACTTT. It is translated as CASSPRTGEGSPLHF.

The V call is TRBV10-3, the J call TRBJ2-5; maybe TRBD2 (6 bases). Germline loops: CDR1 ENHRY, CDR2 SYGVKD. The CDR3 loop spans 12 amino acids. With 11 bases removed from V and 2 bases from J, the gap between germline ends came to 12 bases. The CDR3: CAAGTQQETQYF. CDR3 bases: TGTGCCGCCGGGACTCAACAAGAGACCCAGTACTTC.

V is TRBV2 and J is TRBJ2-2, with D uncertain. The CDR3 has 14 residues. V was cut by 8 bases and J by 0 bases, with 10 bases left in between. Germline lookup yields CDR1 SNHLY and CDR2 FYNNEI. CDR3 residues: CASHYIANTGELFF. The CDR3 DNA follows: TGTGCCAGCCACTATATCGCGAACACCGGGGAGCTGTTTTTT.